The rows below give T cell receptor beta chains drawn from one sample of a study of lymphopenia after photon versus proton radiotherapy. TCRdb's table, derived via immunoSEQ multiplex PCR, lists solely in-frame clones and lacks some. The profile covers around 66,000 clones, with approximately 86% appearing a single time and approximately 2% taken by the ten largest. Sequenced here: peripheral blood, sampled from a patient treated with photon-based radiotherapy. All receptors come from a man between 35 and 55 years old with gastric cancer. Both conserved end residues are part of each CDR3. D genes are given only for firm matches. Size is stated for part of the rows, as once, few or many counts, or as a class when the clone is expanded.

J gene: TRBJ1-1; V gene: TRBV5-1; D gene: NA; clone size: NA; CDR3 protein: CASRQGPDNTEAFF; CDR3 DNA: TGCGCCAGCCGCCAGGGACCCGACAACACTGAAGCTTTCTTT
J gene: TRBJ1-2; V gene: TRBV25-1; D gene: TRBD1; clone size: NA; CDR3 protein: CASSSGTGAGYTF; CDR3 DNA: TGTGCCAGCAGTTCCGGGACAGGGGCTGGCTACACCTTC
J gene: TRBJ1-3; V gene: TRBV27; D gene: NA; clone size: NA; CDR3 protein: CASSPSRGISGNTIYF; CDR3 DNA: TGTGCCAGCAGTCCAAGCAGGGGTATCTCTGGAAACACCATATATTTT
J gene: TRBJ2-7; V gene: TRBV6-1; D gene: TRBD1; clone size: NA; CDR3 protein: CASRAWTGTYEQYF; CDR3 DNA: TGTGCCAGCAGGGCCTGGACAGGGACCTACGAGCAGTACTTC
J gene: TRBJ2-7; V gene: TRBV10-3; D gene: NA; clone size: NA; CDR3 protein: CAISGGDEQYF; CDR3 DNA: TGTGCCATCAGTGGAGGGGACGAGCAGTACTTC
J gene: TRBJ1-2; V gene: TRBV6-5; D gene: NA; clone size: NA; CDR3 protein: CASSRGGGRDGYTF; CDR3 DNA: TGTGCCAGCAGTCGCGGGGGGGGTAGGGATGGCTACACCTTC
J gene: TRBJ2-7; V gene: TRBV7-3; D gene: NA; clone size: medium-sized; CDR3 protein: CASSFGRAYEQYF; CDR3 DNA: TGTGCCAGCAGCTTCGGCAGGGCCTACGAGCAGTACTTC
J gene: TRBJ2-2; V gene: TRBV18; D gene: NA; clone size: NA; CDR3 protein: CASSLDRNTGELFF; CDR3 DNA: TGTGCCAGCTCACTTGACAGAAACACCGGGGAGCTGTTTTTT
J gene: TRBJ2-5; V gene: TRBV15; D gene: TRBD1; clone size: NA; CDR3 protein: CATSQGQRLLETQYF; CDR3 DNA: TGTGCCACCAGCCAGGGACAGCGGCTTTTAGAGACCCAGTACTTC
J gene: TRBJ2-1; V gene: TRBV27; D gene: TRBD2; clone size: NA; CDR3 protein: CASRGGLADYNEQFF; CDR3 DNA: TGTGCCAGCAGGGGGGGACTAGCGGATTACAATGAGCAGTTCTTC
J gene: TRBJ1-1; V gene: TRBV14; D gene: NA; clone size: few; CDR3 protein: CASSQVVNTEAFF; CDR3 DNA: TGTGCCAGCAGCCAAGTGGTGAACACTGAAGCTTTCTTT
J gene: TRBJ1-5; V gene: TRBV19; D gene: TRBD1; clone size: NA; CDR3 protein: CASSGDRGYPQGNQPQHF; CDR3 DNA: TGTGCCAGTAGCGGGGACAGGGGCTACCCCCAAGGCAATCAGCCCCAGCATTTT
J gene: TRBJ1-1; V gene: TRBV11-3; D gene: NA; clone size: NA; CDR3 protein: CASSAGGFMNTEAFF; CDR3 DNA: TGTGCCAGCAGCGCCGGGGGATTCATGAACACTGAAGCTTTCTTT
J gene: TRBJ1-5; V gene: TRBV30; D gene: NA; clone size: NA; CDR3 protein: CAWSVLPQQPQHF; CDR3 DNA: TGTGCCTGGAGTGTACTCCCCCAACAGCCCCAGCATTTT
J gene: TRBJ1-2; V gene: TRBV4-1; D gene: NA; clone size: NA; CDR3 protein: CASSQDGVGYTF; CDR3 DNA: TGCGCCAGCAGCCAAGATGGAGTGGGCTACACCTTC